The TCR beta chain under discussion was sequenced for a study of OX40 agonist ivuxolimab in advanced cancers. In the study overall: Ivuxolimab, which targeted the costimulatory receptor OX40 (CD134), was an agonistic, fully human IgG2 monoclonal antibody. Intravenous ivuxolimab was administered to patients every 2 weeks at six dose levels: 0.01, 0.1, 0.3, 1.5, 3 and 10 mg/kg. Among the roughly 54 dose-escalation patients, about 20 had hepatocellular carcinoma, roughly 15 melanoma, 9 renal cell carcinoma and 9 head and neck cancer. In the dose-escalation cohort, nearly 85% of patients were male, and the mean age was roughly 56 years with a range of roughly 20 to 79. Prior anti-PD-1, anti-PD-L1 or anti-CTLA-4 therapy was permitted, and checkpoint inhibitors had been received by 40% to 50% of dose-escalation patients. Partial responses occurred in three dose-escalation patients, of whom one had hepatocellular carcinoma and two had cutaneous melanoma. The point of sequencing TCRbeta in the periphery was to test whether ivuxolimab changed TCR sequence diversity and drove clonal T-cell expansion. The monotherapy dose-escalation portion (N ≈ 50 patients) of the phase I ivuxolimab trial is reported in the paper. General conclusions and limits of the study: Clonal expansion of both CD4+ and CD8+ blood T cells was observed from baseline to week 6 at doses 0.1 to 3.0 mg/kg. Low levels of normalized T-cell clonal expansion were also shown by some nonresponding patients. Antigen specificity was not determined for the clonally expanded peripheral T cells. After ivuxolimab, expanded clones were on average more numerous among CD8+ T cells than among CD4+ T cells. In the 0.1-3.0 mg/kg groups, partial responders had among the lowest normalized peripheral clonal expansion, particularly in CD8+ T cells.

To sequence the TCRbeta CDR3 region, genomic DNA was isolated from the sorted cells. TCRbeta CDR3 regions were sequenced using the immunoSEQ Assay. TCRdb carries this immuneACCESS record with in-frame sequences only. Its versions omit some clonotypes, under half of them owing to an unresolved V gene in the studies checked, with the rest unexplained. The sample table contains 80,000 or so clones; only one count was recorded for 90% to 95% of them. The ten largest account for 13% to 15% of the sample. Patients with autoimmune disease history or receiving systemic immunosuppression were excluded from the trial. Peripheral blood for TCR sequencing was drawn from every dose cohort at baseline, at cycle 4 day 1 and at cycle 7 day 1. Samples were obtained from an open-label, multicenter, first-in-human phase I dose-escalation trial of ivuxolimab. The trial enrolled adults with locally advanced or metastatic head and neck squamous cell, hepatocellular, melanoma or renal cell carcinoma. Before TCR sequencing, CD4+ and CD8+ T cells were separately sorted from peripheral blood.

As concerns this clone: The clone's antigen remains unknown. The sample holds no much larger clone one base away, and base qualities are not on file.

This specimen was CD4+ or CD8+ T cells sorted from blood, taken in a trial of the OX40 agonist ivuxolimab. The source is an adult with an advanced solid tumor such as melanoma, head and neck, liver or kidney cancer.

The nucleotides are TGTGCCAGCAGCTCTTCTCCCAATCAGCCCCAGCATTTT. Translated, this gives CASSSSPNQPQHF. The chain couples TRBV7-9 to TRBJ1-5, with the D gene call left open. V is shortened by 4 bases, J by 3 bases, and the region joining them spans 7 bases. The CDR3, cysteine through phenylalanine, is 13 amino acids long. The kept DNA is CDR3 alone, 39 bases in frame from the first base. Per the germline V gene (reference sequence), SEHNR is the CDR1 and FQNEAQ is the CDR2.